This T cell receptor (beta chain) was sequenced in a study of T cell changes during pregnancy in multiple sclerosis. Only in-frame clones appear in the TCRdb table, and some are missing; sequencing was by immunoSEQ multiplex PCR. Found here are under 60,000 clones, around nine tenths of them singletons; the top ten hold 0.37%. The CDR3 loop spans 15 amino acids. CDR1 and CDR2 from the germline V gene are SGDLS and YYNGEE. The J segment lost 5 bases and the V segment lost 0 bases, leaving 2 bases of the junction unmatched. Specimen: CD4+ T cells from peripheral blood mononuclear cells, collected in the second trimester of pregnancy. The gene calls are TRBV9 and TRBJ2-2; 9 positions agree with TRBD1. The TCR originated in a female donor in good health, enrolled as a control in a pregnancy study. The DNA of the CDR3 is TGTGCCAGCAGCGTAGAACAGGGGGCTACCGGGGAGCTGTTTTTT. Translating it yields CASSVEQGATGELFF. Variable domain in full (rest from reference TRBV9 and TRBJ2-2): DSGVTQTPKHLITATGQRVTLRCSPRSGDLSVYWYQQSLDQGLQFLIQYYNGEERAKGNILERFSAQQFPDLHSELNLSSLELGDSALYFCASSVEQGATGELFFGEGSRLTVL.